This note documents a single T cell receptor beta chain sequence. What it recognizes is unknown. Donors were drawn from the roughly 110-subject validation cohort, separate from the approximately 640-subject first cohort. The data were taken from a study of cytomegalovirus exposure and HLA in healthy donors. Study results and limitations: Reports described diagnosis of cytomegalovirus status by the classifier as highly specific and sensitive. The tendency of first-cohort TCR clusters to co-occur in the roughly 110 validation repertoires was identified by a subsequent analysis. Cytomegalovirus-associated TCR beta chains were listed, numbering over 150.

CDR1 is SNHLY and CDR2 is FYNNEI in the germline V gene. The J segment lost 8 bases and the V segment lost 1 base, leaving 17 bases of the junction unmatched. There are 18 residues in the CDR3. Profiled with immunoSEQ multiplex PCR; TCRdb holds only in-frame clones, not every one. The sample yields fewer than 90,000 clones, 94% seen once. The sequencing input was PBMCs. The sequence derives from a woman under 30 in good health and CMV-seronegative. This rearrangement joins TRBV2 to TRBJ2-1, with 7 bases aligning to TRBD2. The CDR3 region has the DNA TGTGCCAGCAGTGAAGTAAGGGGCGGGGAGGGATCGAGCGATGAGCAGTTCTTC. It yields the protein CASSEVRGGEGSSDEQFF.